This TCR beta chain was recovered during a study of cytomegalovirus exposure and HLA in healthy donors. Study findings and constraints: Accounts indicate the classifier identified cytomegalovirus status with strong specificity and sensitivity. Association of a missense DCLRE1C variant with TCR beta V- and J-gene trimming was reported in a later analysis. Several of the most significant clusters appeared, in a later analysis, to be linked to common viral pathogens.

About this clone itself: Its specificity is not known.

The PCR had 60 Vbeta and 13 Jbeta primers. Repertoires were generated with immunoSEQ multiplex PCR, while TCRdb's copy carries only in-frame clones and drops some. The ten top clones account for about 1.1%, within a sample of some 83,000 clones. Trimming at V came to 3 bases and at J to 12 bases, leaving 5 bases not matched to a gene. The germline V gene has CDR1 SGHRS and CDR2 YFSETQ. CDR3 size: 12 residues. The sample consisted of PBMCs. This clonotype originated in a woman aged 25 to 45 in good health and CMV-seronegative. The gene calls are TRBV5-1 and TRBJ1-4; 7 bases line up with TRBD1. In DNA, the CDR3 is TGCGCCAGCAGCTCGACCGGGACAGAACTGTTTTTT. This gives the protein CASSSTGTELFF. The full variable domain, with the rest looked up from reference TRBV5-1 and TRBJ1-4, is KAGVTQTPRYLIKTRGQQVTLSCSPISGHRSVSWYQQTPGQGLQFLFEYFSETQRNKGNFPGRFSGRQFSNSRSEMNVSTLELGDSALYLCASSSTGTELFFGSGTQLSVL.